These 3 T cell receptor beta chains share one sample of origin, sequenced in a study of OX40 agonist ivuxolimab in advanced cancers. The repertoire was sequenced with immunoSEQ multiplex PCR; TCRdb's copy has only in-frame clones and lacks some. The table records just over 35,000 clones, approximately 80% of them present only once. The material sequenced was CD4+ or CD8+ T cells sorted from blood, taken in a trial of the OX40 agonist ivuxolimab. The receptor source for this set is an adult with an advanced solid tumor such as melanoma, head and neck, liver or kidney cancer.

The chain is built from TRBV5-4 and TRBJ2-1, with 10 bases matching TRBD1. Trimming at V came to 3 bases and at J to 6 bases, leaving 6 bases not matched to a gene. The CDR3 is 15 residues long. Germline lookup yields CDR1 SGHNT and CDR2 YYREEE (reference sequence). The CDR3 spells CASSYTGTGVNEQFF. CDR3 DNA sequence: TGTGCCAGCAGCTATACCGGGACAGGGGTCAATGAGCAGTTCTTC.

The rearrangement links TRBV11-2 to TRBJ1-1; TRBD1 is a possible D gene (6 bases). The CDR3 has 16 residues. V was cut by 5 bases and J by 8 bases, with 24 bases left in between. Germline values: CDR1 SGHAT, CDR2 FQNNGV. CDR3 sequence (DNA): TGTGCCAGCAGCCTTGGGGGACAAGAGGTTGATTCGGAAGCTTTCTTT. Protein: CASSLGGQEVDSEAFF.

The chain carries TRBV27 and TRBJ2-5; TRBD1 agrees at 9 bases. The J segment lost 5 bases and the V segment lost 5 bases, leaving 21 bases of the junction unmatched. This CDR3 is built from 19 residues. Germline-derived CDR1 and CDR2 are MNHEY and SMNVEV (reference sequence). The CDR3: CASSPLLLTGGESVETQYF. The DNA of the CDR3 is TGTGCCAGCAGTCCACTTTTACTCACAGGGGGCGAGTCGGTCGAGACCCAGTACTTC.